This T cell receptor beta chain came from a study of shared clonotypes between healthy human individuals. This clone was recorded once. The V and J ends lost 5 bases and 2 bases, in that order; junction bases with no gene match: 5. Per the germline V gene, CDR1 is SGHVS and CDR2 is FQNEAQ. The CDR3 sequence is 16 residues long. Profiling relied on immunoSEQ multiplex PCR, and the TCRdb table lists in-frame clones only, not all of them. The sample includes a few hundred thousand clones, over 60% of them seen just once. This receptor was taken from a man aged 25-45 years in good health. Sequencing was carried out using memory CD4+ T cells sorted from blood. Subset meaning: CD45RA-negative fraction. The gene calls are TRBV7-8 and TRBJ2-2; 10 nucleotides line up with TRBD2. The CDR3 sequence is CASSRTSGTNTGELFF. The CDR3 bases are TGTGCCAGCAGCAGAACTAGCGGGACAAACACCGGGGAGCTGTTTTTT. The variable domain in full, completed from reference TRBV7-8 and TRBJ2-2, reads GAGVSQSPRYKVAKRGQDVALRCDPISGHVSLFWYQQALGQGPEFLTYFQNEAQLDKSGLPSDRFFAERPEGSVSTLKIQRTQQEDSAVYLCASSRTSGTNTGELFFGEGSRLTVL.